This TCR beta chain came from a study of blood T cell repertoires in COVID-19. Looking at the study overall: Acute and convalescent COVID-19 specimens originated in the United States, Italy and Spain. T cells, B-cell-depleted T cells, or PBMCs supplied cDNA or gDNA.

Original methodology: Estimated nucleated cell counts came from reference gene primer amplification. Only in-frame clones appear in the TCRdb table, and some are missing; sequencing was by immunoSEQ multiplex PCR. V, J and clone size were drawn from that table, and D and trimming were deduced from the DNA. Among under 300,000 clones listed, roughly nine tenths were seen once. Germline loops: CDR1 GTSNPN, CDR2 SVGIG (reference sequence). 13 amino acids form the CDR3, both terminal residues included. On this clone itself: No DNA is shown, since the ends of the CDR3 on it are uncertain; the CDR3 is the one TCRdb lists.

Input material: peripheral blood. V is TRBV30 and J is TRBJ1-3; the tabulated D call, TRBD1, remains unverified against the DNA. The receptor was isolated from a woman aged 40 to 50 who had recovered from COVID-19. The chain's CDR3 is CAWARGNWPDVYF.